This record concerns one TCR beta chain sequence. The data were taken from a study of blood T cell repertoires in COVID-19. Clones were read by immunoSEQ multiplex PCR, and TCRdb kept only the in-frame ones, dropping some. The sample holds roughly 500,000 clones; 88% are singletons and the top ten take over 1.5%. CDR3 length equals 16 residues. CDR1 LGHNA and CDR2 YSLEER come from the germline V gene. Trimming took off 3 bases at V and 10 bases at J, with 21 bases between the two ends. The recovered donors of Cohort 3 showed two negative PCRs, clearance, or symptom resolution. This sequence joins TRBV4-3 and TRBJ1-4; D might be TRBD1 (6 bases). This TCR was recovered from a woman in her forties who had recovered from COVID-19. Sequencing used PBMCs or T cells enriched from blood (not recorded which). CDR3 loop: CASSHALGARDVKLFF. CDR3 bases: TGCGCCAGCAGCCACGCCCTGGGGGCTAGGGATGTAAAACTGTTTTTT.